One and the same sample provided the 13 T cell receptor beta chains below, sequenced in a study of post-analysis software for immune sequencing data. Points from the study as a whole: Controls had lower frequencies than patients of 4 or 5 TRBV segments, which included TRBV5-6, TRBV5-1 and TRBV20-1.

These receptors lack a known antigen. The authors incorporated unique molecular identifiers into the TCR beta cDNA libraries. One entry per CDR3 protein results from TCRdb running MiXCR on the PCR reads. The sample has about 820,000 distinct CDR3 sequences; approximately 53% are singletons. Sequencing input: blood. The source of these receptors is a girl aged 10-17 years with multiple sclerosis.

This chain links TRBV18 with TRBJ2-7; 8 nucleotides agree with TRBD1. V lost 6 bases and J lost 1; bases outside the gene matches: 8. Germline-derived CDR1 and CDR2 are KGHSH and LQKENI. The length of the CDR3 is 15 residues. As DNA, the CDR3 is TGTGCCAGCTCCGTTGGACAGGGTACGTCCTACGAGCAGTACTTC. It codes for CASSVGQGTSYEQYF.

The chain joins TRBV12-3 or TRBV12-4 to TRBJ2-7; TRBD1 is a possible D gene (6 bases). The CDR3 covers 13 residues. V lost 6 bases, J lost 5 bases, and 14 bases lay in between. In DNA, the CDR3 is TGTGCCAGCAGCCCGGACAGAACGCACGAGCAGTACTTC. It encodes CASSPDRTHEQYF.

The rearrangement joins TRBV20-1 to TRBJ2-3; 11 positions match TRBD2. Trimming took 6 bases from V and 7 from J; bases not matched to a gene: 12. The CDR3 covers 15 residues. Germline CDR1 DFQATT, CDR2 SNEGSKA (reference sequence). As DNA, the CDR3 is TGCAGTGCGACCCCACTAGCGGGAGAGGGGTATACGCAGTATTTT. Translation gives CSATPLAGEGYTQYF.

The chain recombines TRBV7-9 with TRBJ2-3; perhaps TRBD2 as D (5 bases). The CDR3 is made up of 16 amino acids. Per the germline V gene, CDR1 is SEHNR and CDR2 is FQNEAQ (reference sequence). V lost 2 bases to trimming and J lost 0 bases, with 12 bases between them. CDR3 residues: CASSLNLGLSTDTQYF. For the CDR3, the DNA is TGTGCCAGCAGCTTAAACTTAGGACTGAGCACAGATACGCAGTATTTT.

The chain joins TRBV7-9 to TRBJ2-7; 7 bases match TRBD2. V lost 3 bases to trimming and J lost 2 bases; unmatched junction nucleotides: 10. There are 16 residues in the CDR3. Germline CDR1 is SEHNR and CDR2 is FQNEAQ (reference sequence). This CDR3 is CASSLWRGFNPYEQYF. CDR3 nucleotide sequence: TGTGCCAGCAGCTTGTGGCGGGGGTTCAACCCCTACGAGCAGTACTTC.

This clonotype was counted between two and nine times. The V gene is TRBV5-1, the J gene TRBJ1-2; D might be TRBD1 (5 bases). The CDR3 contains 15 residues. Trimming pared 4 bases from V and 2 bases from J, leaving 15 bases between. Germline V lookup: CDR1 SGHRS, CDR2 YFSETQ. The DNA for the CDR3 is TGCGCCAGCAGCCCAGAAACCGGGGCAAACTATGGCTACACCTTC. This sequence encodes CASSPETGANYGYTF. The full variable domain, rest sourced from reference TRBV5-1 and TRBJ1-2, is KAGVTQTPRYLIKTRGQQVTLSCSPISGHRSVSWYQQTPGQGLQFLFEYFSETQRNKGNFPGRFSGRQFSNSRSEMNVSTLELGDSALYLCASSPETGANYGYTFGSGTRLTVV.

This clonotype has only a few counts. The chain is built from TRBV20-1 and TRBJ1-5; D perhaps matches TRBD1 (5 bases). CDR3 length: 12 amino acids. Trimming shortened V by 2 bases and J by 6 bases, and 8 bases separated the two germline ends. CDR1 is DFQATT and CDR2 is SNEGSKA in the germline V gene (reference sequence). CDR3 in amino acids: CSARQGVQPQHF. The CDR3 nucleotides are TGCAGTGCTAGACAGGGTGTTCAGCCCCAGCATTTT.

V usage is TRBV7-8 and J usage is TRBJ2-4; unclear D gene. Trimming pared 5 bases from V and 0 bases from J, leaving 17 bases between. This CDR3 contains 17 residues. Germline CDR1 and CDR2: SGHVS and FQNEAQ. This CDR3 is CASSGDRLFLAKNIQYF. CDR3 in DNA: TGTGCCAGCAGCGGAGATCGGCTGTTTCTAGCCAAAAACATTCAGTACTTC.

This clonotype has only a few counts. J is TRBJ2-1 and V is TRBV20-1; 9 bases match TRBD2. The CDR3 sequence is 15 residues long. From germline, CDR1 is DFQATT and CDR2 SNEGSKA (reference sequence). V lost 1 base to trimming and J lost 4 bases; unmatched junction nucleotides: 5. CDR3 sequence reads: CSARGGSGGYNEQFF. In DNA form, the CDR3 reads TGCAGTGCTAGAGGCGGTAGCGGGGGTTACAATGAGCAGTTCTTC.

This clonotype showed up just once. The rearrangement uses TRBV29-1 and TRBJ1-1; D is unclear. This CDR3 has 13 amino acids. Trimming took off 7 bases at V and 1 base at J, with 13 bases between the two ends. Germline CDR1 reads SQVTM; CDR2 reads ANQGSEA. CDR3 coding DNA: TGCAGCGGGAGGAAAGGAGGGAACACTGAAGCTTTCTTT. Encoded protein: CSGRKGGNTEAFF.

The chain is built from TRBV29-1 and TRBJ2-5; no clear D. Judging by the DNA end, TRBJ2-7 fits better; the J call may be wrong. Germline loops: CDR1 SQVTM, CDR2 ANQGSEA. This CDR3 comprises 12 residues. Here the CDR3 reads CSVESGPYEQYF. The CDR3 region has the DNA TGCAGCGTTGAATCCGGTCCCTACGAGCAGTACTTC.

V and J are TRBV7-9 and TRBJ2-7; weak D call: TRBD1 (5 bases). CDR1 is SEHNR and CDR2 is FQNEAQ in the germline V gene (reference sequence). CDR3 length: 15 amino acids. Trimming shortened V by 2 bases and J by 2 bases, and 13 bases separated the two germline ends. The CDR3 nucleotides are TGTGCCAGCAGCTTACGGGCAGGGCGCCCCTACGAGCAGTACTTC. As protein: CASSLRAGRPYEQYF.

The chain carries TRBV20-1 and TRBJ2-5, with D maybe TRBD2 (6 bases). Germline V gene sequence: CDR1 DFQATT, CDR2 SNEGSKA (reference sequence). Trimming stripped 4 bases from V and 0 bases from J, with 24 bases between. This CDR3 is built from 18 residues. This chain's CDR3 is CSAKKDYRGAGNQETQYF. The CDR3 nucleotides read TGCAGTGCTAAAAAGGACTATAGAGGGGCTGGGAACCAAGAGACCCAGTACTTC.